This TCR beta chain was observed in a study of blood T cell repertoires in COVID-19. Cohorts were determined from participant-reported clinical history. CDR1 is SGHTA, CDR2 FQGNSA, per germline. V was clipped by 1 base and J by 2 bases, with 11 bases between them. The CDR3 sequence is 15 residues long. Generated by immunoSEQ multiplex PCR, the TCRdb table keeps only in-frame clones and is missing some. The repertoire holds around 180,000 clones, with approximately 80% as singletons. Comment on this clone: Distinct nucleotide sequences in the sample also encode this CDR3.

The rearrangement uses TRBV7-2 and TRBJ1-1; D unclear. Sequencing was done on a sample of PBMCs or T cells enriched from blood (not recorded which). The source of this sequence is a man over 45 who had recovered from COVID-19. CDR3 sequence (DNA): TGTGCCAGCAGCTTAGGTCGGGTCCTAAACACTGAAGCTTTCTTT. It encodes CASSLGRVLNTEAFF.